The rows below give T cell receptor beta chains drawn from one sample of a study of cytomegalovirus exposure and HLA in healthy donors. Libraries were prepared by immunoSEQ multiplex PCR; TCRdb keeps only in-frame clonotypes and omits some of them. The sample lists 150,000 to 200,000 clones; just over 75% were seen once. The sample was PBMCs. The receptors here all came from a woman between 40 and 50 years old in good health and CMV-seronegative. Each CDR3 is given with its conserved first and last residue. A D gene is named only where the DNA matches it firmly. Only some rows state a clone size, as once, few, many or a class for expanded clones.

>TRBJ2-3|TRBV27|once|.
TGTGCCAGCAGTTTAACTAAAAATTCAGATACGCAGTATTTT
CASSLTKNSDTQYF
>TRBJ2-1|TRBV30|.|.
TGTGCTTGGACTTCCTACAATGAGCAGTTCTTC
CAWTSYNEQFF
>TRBJ1-1|TRBV11-3|.|.
TGTGCCAGCAGCTTGAGGGTAGATGAAGCTTTCTTT
CASSLRVDEAFF
>TRBJ1-2|TRBV7-9|few|.
TGTGCCAGCAGCTTACAAGGAGAGGCGGTCTATGGCTACACCTTC
CASSLQGEAVYGYTF
>TRBJ2-3|TRBV14|.|TRBD2
TGTGCCAGCAGCCCACTTCCGGGACTAGCGGGACGTATGGCGCAGTATTTT
CASSPLPGLAGRMAQYF
>TRBJ1-4|TRBV28|.|TRBD1
TGTGCCAGCAGTTTGTCCTCACAGGGGACTACTAATGAAAAACTGTTTTTT
CASSLSSQGTTNEKLFF
>TRBJ1-5|TRBV28|.|TRBD1
TGTGCCAGCAGCTCACAGGGGGGCCATCAGCCCCAGCATTTT
CASSSQGGHQPQHF
>TRBJ2-2|TRBV5-1|.|TRBD1
TGCGCCAGCCTACCGGGACAGGGAGACACCGGGGAGCTGTTTTTT
CASLPGQGDTGELFF
>TRBJ2-5|TRBV7-3|.|TRBD1
TGTGCCAGCAGCTTAACCGCAGGGGGACGGGAGACCCAGTACTTC
CASSLTAGGRETQYF
>TRBJ2-3|TRBV6-1|few|.
TGTGCCAGCGGGGGCCCCGGATTTATCGGGGGGACGCAGTATTTT
CASGGPGFIGGTQYF
>TRBJ2-7|TRBV29-1|few|.
TGCAGCGCCCGACAGTCCTACGAGCAGTACTTC
CSARQSYEQYF
>TRBJ1-2|TRBV30|.|.
TGTGCCTTGACCGAGACAGGAATCTATGGCTACACCTTC
CALTETGIYGYTF
>TRBJ2-7|TRBV4-2|.|.
TGTGCCAGCAGCCAAGCTTCGAGCGCCGAGCAGTACTTC
CASSQASSAEQYF
>TRBJ1-1|TRBV12-5|.|.
TGTGCTAGTGGTTTGGACAGGAACACTGAAGCTTTCTTT
CASGLDRNTEAFF
>TRBJ1-1|TRBV5-6|few|.
TGTGCCAGCAGCTCCCCGGGAATCGAAGCTTTCTTT
CASSSPGIEAFF
>TRBJ2-5|TRBV6-1|once|TRBD2
TGTGCCAGCAGGGGCGGGGGGCAGGGGGAGACCCAGTACTTC
CASRGGGQGETQYF
>TRBJ2-7|TRBV30|.|.
TGTGCCTGGAGTCTCGGCCCTAGCCCTCCCGGGGACGAGCAGTACTTC
CAWSLGPSPPGDEQYF
>TRBJ2-1|TRBV9|few|TRBD2
TGTGCCAGCAGCGGCTCTATCAGCGGGAGCAATGAGCAGTTCTTC
CASSGSISGSNEQFF
>TRBJ2-4|TRBV6-1|.|.
TGTGCCAGTACCGTGGGGGAGGTAGCCAAAAACATTCAGTACTTC
CASTVGEVAKNIQYF
>TRBJ1-2|TRBV5-1|.|TRBD1
TGCGCCAGCAGCCCCGGGACAGGTGGGAACGGCTATGGCTACACCTTC
CASSPGTGGNGYGYTF
>TRBJ2-2|TRBV27|.|TRBD1
TGTGCCAGCAGTTTAGGGAGGACAGGGGGTACCGGGGAGCTGTTTTTT
CASSLGRTGGTGELFF
>TRBJ2-2|TRBV9|.|.
TGTGCCAGCAGCGTAGAACTACACACCGGGGAGCTGTTTTTT
CASSVELHTGELFF
>TRBJ2-4|TRBV19|.|TRBD2
TGTGCCAGTAGTATTCCGGGACTAGCGGGTTTGGACATTCAGTACTTC
CASSIPGLAGLDIQYF
>TRBJ2-7|TRBV30|.|TRBD1
TGTGCCTGGAGCCGACCCCACAGGGGCGCGGATTACGAGCAGTACTTC
CAWSRPHRGADYEQYF
>TRBJ2-5|TRBV7-9|once|TRBD1
TGTGCCAGCAGCCCTTTAGCTACCGACTGGGACAGATGCCAAGAGACCCAGTACTTC
CASSPLATDWDRCQETQYF
>TRBJ1-1|TRBV19|.|.
TGTGCCAGTAGTACCCAGCGTGAAGCTTTCTTT
CASSTQREAFF